The 24 T cell receptor beta chains below all came from one sample that was sequenced in a study of blood T cell repertoires in COVID-19. Produced via immunoSEQ multiplex PCR; TCRdb's table is partial and in-frame only. The table has over 90,000 clones, 65% to 85% seen once. Sequencing used peripheral blood. The receptor source for this set is a man aged 80 or over with active or convalescent COVID-19.

The rearrangement joins TRBV4-3 to TRBJ2-1; 7 nucleotides align to TRBD2. The CDR3 covers 15 residues. Germline V CDR1 and CDR2: LGHNA, YSLEER. V lost 4 bases, J lost 8 bases, and 11 bases stayed unmatched. This CDR3 is CASSPGRGSSYEQFF. The CDR3 nucleotides are TGCGCCAGCAGCCCGGGGCGGGGGTCTAGCTATGAGCAGTTCTTC.

The chain employs TRBV28 and TRBJ2-1; tentatively, D is TRBD1 (5 bases). CDR3 length equals 15 residues. V was trimmed by 4 bases and J by 0 bases, leaving 10 bases between them. Germline V gene sequence: CDR1 MDHEN, CDR2 SYDVKM. The CDR3 region has the DNA TGTGCCAGCAGTTCCACAGGCCGCTCCTACAATGAGCAGTTCTTC. The encoded protein is CASSSTGRSYNEQFF. The entire variable domain, with the rest obtained from reference TRBV28 and TRBJ2-1, is as follows: DVKVTQSSRYLVKRTGEKVFLECVQDMDHENMFWYRQDPGLGLRLIYFSYDVKMKEKGDIPEGYSVSREKKERFSLILESASTNQTSMYLCASSSTGRSYNEQFFGPGTRLTVL.

This clone was seen just once. V usage is TRBV5-1 and J usage is TRBJ1-4; D possibly corresponds to TRBD1 (5 bases). CDR3 length: 16 amino acids. Per germline, CDR1 SGHRS and CDR2 YFSETQ. The V and J ends lost 3 bases and 2 bases respectively, with 14 bases between them. CDR3 region: CASSSRVGATNEKLFF. For the CDR3, the DNA is TGCGCCAGCAGCTCCCGGGTAGGGGCGACTAATGAAAAACTGTTTTTT.

There are a few counts of this clone. This chain links TRBV2 with TRBJ2-1; no definite D call. This CDR3 is 15 amino acids long. The V and J ends lost 4 bases and 2 bases respectively, with 12 bases between them. Germline CDR1 reads SNHLY; CDR2 reads FYNNEI. The CDR3 spells CASSGNPGPYNEQFF. In DNA form, the CDR3 reads TGTGCCAGCAGTGGGAATCCAGGTCCCTACAATGAGCAGTTCTTC.

The gene calls are TRBV6-5 and TRBJ2-2; the match to TRBD2 covers 10 bases. CDR3 length: 15 residues. CDR1 and CDR2 (germline): MNHEY, SVGAGI. J gave up 6 bases and V 7 bases, and 8 bases lay outside the gene matches. The CDR3 region has the DNA TGTGCCAGCACCCCGTCCAGCGGGGGGGCCGGGGAGCTGTTTTTT. It is translated as CASTPSSGGAGELFF.

V usage is TRBV12-1 and J usage is TRBJ1-2. TRBV12-1 is flagged as a pseudogene. The length of the CDR3 is 18 residues. CDR3 nucleotide sequence: TGTGCCAGCAGCTTTGTCGGGACTCGAAAAGGGCTTAACTATGGCTACACCTTC. Translation: CASSFVGTRKGLNYGYTF.

The chain is built from TRBV5-1 and TRBJ2-3; TRBD1 matches 9 bases. CDR1 is SGHRS and CDR2 is YFSETQ in the germline V gene. This CDR3 contains 13 residues. The CDR3 loop is CATGTGSTDTQYF. In DNA, the CDR3 is TGCGCGACCGGGACAGGGAGCACAGATACGCAGTATTTT.

The chain joins TRBV9 to TRBJ2-2; D gene ambiguous. The CDR3 is 14 amino acids. Between the trimmed V and J ends, which lost 4 bases and 0 bases, there was a span of 7 bases. Germline V gene sequence: CDR1 SGDLS, CDR2 YYNGEE. The CDR3: CASSHAANTGELFF. In DNA form, the CDR3 reads TGTGCCAGCAGCCATGCGGCGAACACCGGGGAGCTGTTTTTT.

The genes are TRBV18 and TRBJ1-1; D gene unclear. CDR1 and CDR2 (germline): KGHSH, LQKENI. Trimming cost V 3 bases and J 2 bases, with 7 bases left between them. This CDR3 is built from 13 residues. In DNA, the CDR3 is TGTGCCAGCTCACCGACTGAAAACACTGAAGCTTTCTTT. This gives the protein CASSPTENTEAFF.

The chain is built from TRBV9 and TRBJ2-1; 10 nucleotides agree with TRBD2. V lost 0 bases to trimming and J lost 7 bases; unmatched junction nucleotides: 13. This CDR3 region has 18 residues. Germline V gene sequence: CDR1 SGDLS, CDR2 YYNGEE. CDR3 region: CASSVAYQTWTSGNEQFF. The CDR3 DNA follows: TGTGCCAGCAGCGTAGCCTACCAGACGTGGACTAGCGGAAATGAGCAGTTCTTC.

This chain connects TRBV9 to TRBJ2-3, with 9 bases lining up with TRBD1. In germline, CDR1 is SGDLS, CDR2 YYNGEE. V shed 4 bases, J shed 3 bases, and the junction held 3 bases outside the gene matches. This CDR3 comprises 14 residues. The CDR3 region is CASSRDRVTDTQYF. CDR3 bases: TGTGCCAGCAGCCGGGACAGGGTGACAGATACGCAGTATTTT.

The gene calls are TRBV7-8 and TRBJ2-3; the match to TRBD2 covers 13 bases. The CDR3 is made up of 17 amino acids. The V and J ends lost 5 bases and 2 bases, in that order; junction bases with no gene match: 7. Germline V CDR1 and CDR2: SGHVS, FQNEAQ. The CDR3, as DNA: TGTGCCAGCAGCGCACGACTAGCGGGGGGCCACACAGATACGCAGTATTTT. Amino acid sequence: CASSARLAGGHTDTQYF.

This chain joins TRBV5-1 and TRBJ1-1; a weak D match, TRBD1 (5 bases). This CDR3 spans 14 amino acids. Germline V gene sequence: CDR1 SGHRS, CDR2 YFSETQ. The V end was cut by 6 bases, the J end by 0 bases, with 12 bases between. The CDR3 here is CASNQGVMNTEAFF. As DNA, the CDR3 is TGCGCCAGCAACCAAGGGGTCATGAACACTGAAGCTTTCTTT.

V and J are TRBV28 and TRBJ1-5, with unresolved D. The germline gives CDR1 MDHEN, CDR2 SYDVKM. The V and J ends lost 8 bases and 7 bases respectively, with 15 bases between them. The CDR3 is 13 residues long. Written as DNA, the CDR3 is TGTGCCAGCGGAGCGACCCTCGTACAGCCCCAGCATTTT. Encoded protein: CASGATLVQPQHF.

The CDR3 coding sequence is TGTGCCAGCAGGGAAACAGGGTTAGCCAAAAACATTCAGTACTTC. It translates to CASRETGLAKNIQYF. The chain uses TRBV27 and TRBJ2-4; D is perhaps TRBD1 (6 bases). This CDR3 has 15 amino acids. The V end lost 6 bases, the J end lost 0 bases, and 12 bases lay between the germline ends. Germline CDR1 reads MNHEY; CDR2 reads SMNVEV (reference sequence).

The rearrangement links TRBV10-3 to TRBJ2-5; 7 bases map to TRBD1. Unmatched junction bases numbered 9, after V lost 6 bases and J lost 2 bases. Looked up from germline, CDR1 is ENHRY and CDR2 is SYGVKD. The CDR3 spans 15 residues. The CDR3 region is CAIRGSTGAQETQYF. CDR3 in DNA: TGTGCCATCAGAGGCAGCACAGGGGCACAAGAGACCCAGTACTTC.

V gene TRBV9 combines with J gene TRBJ1-2; D call uncertain. The V end was cut by 0 bases, the J end by 4 bases, with 13 bases between. Germline V gene data show CDR1 as SGDLS and CDR2 as YYNGEE. The CDR3 runs to 15 residues. Here the CDR3 reads CASSVGAPGVYGYTF. The CDR3 nucleotides are TGTGCCAGCAGCGTAGGTGCGCCCGGGGTCTATGGCTACACCTTC.

The chain couples TRBV6-1 to TRBJ1-5; no reliable D call. Germline values: CDR1 MNHNS, CDR2 SASEGT. Trimming left V 2 bases short and J 6 bases short, with 8 bases between. The CDR3 covers 13 residues. For the CDR3, the DNA is TGTGCCAGCAGTGAATCGCGGGCTCAGCCCCAGCATTTT. Its protein is CASSESRAQPQHF.

This clone was observed a handful of times. The V gene is TRBV19, the J gene TRBJ2-2; TRBD1 aligns across 8 bases. The trim removed 7 bases at V and 1 base at J, leaving 5 bases unmatched. The CDR3 is 15 residues long. Germline V gives CDR1 LNHDA, CDR2 SQIVND (reference sequence). CDR3 in amino acids: CASKMDRENTGELFF. CDR3 nucleotide sequence: TGTGCCAGTAAAATGGACAGGGAGAACACCGGGGAGCTGTTTTTT.

The genes are TRBV6-2 or TRBV6-3 and TRBJ2-1, with TRBD1 identical over 10 bases. The CDR3 consists of 15 residues. After removal of 6 bases from V and 8 bases from J, the junction contained 10 bases not matched to a gene. CDR1 and CDR2 (germline): MNHEY, SVGEGT. The CDR3 protein is CASSLDRGVLDEQFF. The CDR3 nucleotides are TGTGCCAGCAGCCTGGACAGGGGGGTTTTGGATGAGCAGTTCTTC.

This clone was recorded only once. This rearrangement joins TRBV29-1 to TRBJ1-3; D is unclear. CDR1 SQVTM and CDR2 ANQGSEA come from the germline V gene. Trimming cost V 7 bases and J 9 bases, with 13 bases left between them. The CDR3 is made up of 11 amino acids. CDR3 sequence reads: CSAGVGGTIYF. As DNA, the CDR3 is TGCAGCGCTGGGGTAGGAGGCACCATATATTTT.

V and J are TRBV5-4 and TRBJ2-7; weak D call: TRBD2 (6 bases). This CDR3 is built from 16 residues. CDR1 and CDR2 (germline): SGHNT, YYREEE (reference sequence). V was pared by 0 bases and J by 3 bases, with 16 bases between. The CDR3, as DNA: TGTGCCAGCAGCTTGGGGGCTGGAGGGCTCGGCTACGAGCAGTACTTC. Translated: CASSLGAGGLGYEQYF.

This chain links TRBV12-3 or TRBV12-4 with TRBJ2-1; possibly TRBD1 for D (5 bases). The V gene lost 10 bases and the J gene lost 4 bases, with 14 bases spanning the gap. CDR3 length: 13 residues. The CDR3 spells CAIPLGPYNEQFF. CDR3 DNA: TGTGCCATTCCTCTGGGGCCATACAATGAGCAGTTCTTC.

The genes are TRBV10-3 and TRBJ1-4; the match to TRBD1 covers 9 bases. Germline assignment: CDR1 ENHRY and CDR2 SYGVKD. The V and J ends lost 2 bases and 6 bases, in that order; junction bases with no gene match: 4. The CDR3 is 15 residues long. CDR3 coding DNA: TGTGCCATCAGTGAGAACAGGGGGCTCGATGAAAAACTGTTTTTT. This gives the protein CAISENRGLDEKLFF.